This record looks at one T cell receptor (beta chain) sequence and its context. The data were obtained in a study of shared clonotypes between healthy human individuals. The protocol was immunoSEQ multiplex PCR, while the TCRdb copy is restricted to in-frame clones and leaves out a portion. The table lists 2 million to 2.5 million clones, approximately 95% of them singletons. The CDR3 is 15 residues long. Looked up from germline, CDR1 is MDHEN and CDR2 is SYDVKM. The V and J ends lost 2 bases and 0 bases respectively, with 9 bases between them. The sequence was collected from a man in his late teens or twenties in good health. Some clones in this sample may be carry-over from other donors' samples. Source material: naive CD4+ T cells from PBMCs. As to subset: CD45RA+ positively selected. The chain has TRBV28 and TRBJ2-3; D not resolved. The CDR3 DNA is TGTGCCAGCAGTTTAGCGGCTGCTAGCACAGATACGCAGTATTTT. This gives the protein CASSLAAASTDTQYF. Variable domain in full (rest from reference TRBV28 and TRBJ2-3): DVKVTQSSRYLVKRTGEKVFLECVQDMDHENMFWYRQDPGLGLRLIYFSYDVKMKEKGDIPEGYSVSREKKERFSLILESASTNQTSMYLCASSLAAASTDTQYFGPGTRLTVL.